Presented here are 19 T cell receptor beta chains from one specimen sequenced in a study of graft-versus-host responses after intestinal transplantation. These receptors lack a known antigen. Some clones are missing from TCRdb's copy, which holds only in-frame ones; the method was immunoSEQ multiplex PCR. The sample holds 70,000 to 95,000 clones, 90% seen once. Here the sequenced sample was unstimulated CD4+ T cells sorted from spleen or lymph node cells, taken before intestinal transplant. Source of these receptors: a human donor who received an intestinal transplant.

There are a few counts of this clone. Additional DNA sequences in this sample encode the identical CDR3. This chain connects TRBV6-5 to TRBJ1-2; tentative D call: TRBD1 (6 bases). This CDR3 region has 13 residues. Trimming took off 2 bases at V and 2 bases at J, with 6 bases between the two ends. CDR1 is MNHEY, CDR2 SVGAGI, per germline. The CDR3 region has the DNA TGTGCCAGCAGTTACGGACAGAACTATGGCTACACCTTC. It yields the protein CASSYGQNYGYTF.

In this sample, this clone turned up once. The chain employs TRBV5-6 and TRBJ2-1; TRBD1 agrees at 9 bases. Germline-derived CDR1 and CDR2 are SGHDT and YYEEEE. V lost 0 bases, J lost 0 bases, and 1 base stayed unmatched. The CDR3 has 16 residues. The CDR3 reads CASSLAGQGSYNEQFF. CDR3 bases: TGTGCCAGCAGCTTGGCGGGACAGGGCTCCTACAATGAGCAGTTCTTC.

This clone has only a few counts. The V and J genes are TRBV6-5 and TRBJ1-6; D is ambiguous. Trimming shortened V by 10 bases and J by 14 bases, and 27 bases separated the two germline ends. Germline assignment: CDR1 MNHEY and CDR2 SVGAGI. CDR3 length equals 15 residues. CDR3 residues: CATSLDGEIIQALHF. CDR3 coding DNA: TGTGCCACCTCCCTAGACGGGGAAATAATTCAGGCCCTCCACTTT.

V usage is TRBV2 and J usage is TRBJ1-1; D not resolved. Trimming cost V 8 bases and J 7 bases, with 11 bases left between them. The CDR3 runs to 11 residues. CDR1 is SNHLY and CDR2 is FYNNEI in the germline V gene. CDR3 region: CASWAGNEAFF. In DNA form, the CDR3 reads TGTGCCAGCTGGGCCGGGAATGAAGCTTTCTTT.

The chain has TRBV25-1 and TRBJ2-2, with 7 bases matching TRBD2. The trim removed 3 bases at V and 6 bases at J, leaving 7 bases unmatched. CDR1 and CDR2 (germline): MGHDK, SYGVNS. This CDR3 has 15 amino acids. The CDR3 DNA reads TGTGCCAGCAGTGATCCCAGGGACTATGCCGGGGAGCTGTTTTTT. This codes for CASSDPRDYAGELFF.

The CDR3: CASSPGGLETQYF. The CDR3 nucleotides read TGTGCCAGCTCACCGGGAGGGCTGGAGACCCAGTACTTC. The V call is TRBV18, the J call TRBJ2-5, with TRBD2 matching over 7 bases. V shed 3 bases and J 5 bases; nucleotides not matched to a gene: 3. The CDR3 length is 13 residues. In germline, CDR1 is KGHSH, CDR2 LQKENI.

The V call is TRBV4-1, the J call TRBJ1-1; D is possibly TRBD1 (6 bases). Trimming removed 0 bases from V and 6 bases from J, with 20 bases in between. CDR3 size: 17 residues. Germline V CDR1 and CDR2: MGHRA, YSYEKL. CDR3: CASSQDLGARQVPEAFF. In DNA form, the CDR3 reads TGCGCCAGCAGCCAAGATCTAGGGGCCCGACAGGTCCCTGAAGCTTTCTTT.

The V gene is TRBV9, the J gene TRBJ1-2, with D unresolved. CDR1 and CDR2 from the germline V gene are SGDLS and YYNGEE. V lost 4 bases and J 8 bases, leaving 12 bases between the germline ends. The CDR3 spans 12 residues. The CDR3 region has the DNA TGTGCCAGCAGCACCCCCCGCGGCGGCTACACCTTC. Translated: CASSTPRGGYTF.

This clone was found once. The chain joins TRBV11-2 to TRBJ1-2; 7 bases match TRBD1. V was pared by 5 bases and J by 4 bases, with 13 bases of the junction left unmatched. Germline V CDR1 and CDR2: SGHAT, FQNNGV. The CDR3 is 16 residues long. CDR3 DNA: TGTGCCAGCAGCCCATTCTCGGACAGGTCGGGCTATGGCTACACCTTC. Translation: CASSPFSDRSGYGYTF. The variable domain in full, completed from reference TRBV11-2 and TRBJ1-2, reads EAGVAQSPRYKIIEKRQSVAFWCNPISGHATLYWYQQILGQGPKLLIQFQNNGVVDDSQLPKDRFSAERLKGVDSTLKIQPAKLEDSAVYLCASSPFSDRSGYGYTFGSGTRLTVV.

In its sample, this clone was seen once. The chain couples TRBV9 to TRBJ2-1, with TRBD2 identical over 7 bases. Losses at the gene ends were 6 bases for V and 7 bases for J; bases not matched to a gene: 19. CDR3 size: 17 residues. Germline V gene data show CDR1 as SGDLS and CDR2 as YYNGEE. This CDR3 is CASTASLAKDVRNEQFF. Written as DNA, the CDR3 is TGTGCCAGCACCGCCTCACTAGCGAAAGATGTCCGGAATGAGCAGTTCTTC.

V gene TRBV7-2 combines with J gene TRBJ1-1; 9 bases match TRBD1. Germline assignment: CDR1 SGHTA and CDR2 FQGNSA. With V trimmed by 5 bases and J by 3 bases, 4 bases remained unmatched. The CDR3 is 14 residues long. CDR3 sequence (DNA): TGTGCCAGCAGCGCGACAGGGGGGCACACTGAAGCTTTCTTT. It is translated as CASSATGGHTEAFF.

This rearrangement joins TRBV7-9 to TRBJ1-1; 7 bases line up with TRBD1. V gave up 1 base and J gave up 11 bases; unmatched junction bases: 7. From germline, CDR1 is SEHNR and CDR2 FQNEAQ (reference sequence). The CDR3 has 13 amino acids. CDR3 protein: CASSLETGSSAFF. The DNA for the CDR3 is TGTGCCAGCAGCTTAGAGACAGGGTCGAGCGCTTTCTTT.

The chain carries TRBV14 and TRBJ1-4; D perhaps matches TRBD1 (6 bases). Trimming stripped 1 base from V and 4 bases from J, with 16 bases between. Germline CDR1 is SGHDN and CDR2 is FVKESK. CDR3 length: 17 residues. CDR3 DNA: TGTGCCAGCAGCCAAGGATCCAGGGGAAATGTTAATGAAAAACTGTTTTTT. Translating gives CASSQGSRGNVNEKLFF.

DNA for the CDR3: TGTGCCAGCCGCGACAGGCACTACGAGCAGTACTTC. Translating gives CASRDRHYEQYF. The chain has TRBV6-1 and TRBJ2-7; TRBD1 might be the D (6 bases). Between the trimmed V and J ends, which lost 8 bases and 3 bases, there was a span of 11 bases. Looked up from germline, CDR1 is MNHNS and CDR2 is SASEGT. CDR3 size: 12 residues.

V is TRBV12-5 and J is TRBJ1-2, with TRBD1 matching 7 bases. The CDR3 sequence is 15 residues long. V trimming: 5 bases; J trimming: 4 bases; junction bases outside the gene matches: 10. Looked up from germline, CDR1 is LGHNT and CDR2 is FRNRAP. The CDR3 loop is CASGPKDRATYGYTF. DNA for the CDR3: TGTGCTAGTGGTCCAAAAGACAGGGCCACCTATGGCTACACCTTC. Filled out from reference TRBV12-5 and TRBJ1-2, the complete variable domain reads DARVTQTPRHKVTEMGQEVTMRCQPILGHNTVFWYRQTMMQGLELLAYFRNRAPLDDSGMPKDRFSAEMPDATLATLKIQPSEPRDSAVYFCASGPKDRATYGYTFGSGTRLTVV.

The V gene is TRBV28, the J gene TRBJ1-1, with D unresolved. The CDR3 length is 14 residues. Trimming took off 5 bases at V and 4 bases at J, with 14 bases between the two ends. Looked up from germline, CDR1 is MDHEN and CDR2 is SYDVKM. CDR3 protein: CASSLPFQATEAFF. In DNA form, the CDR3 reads TGTGCCAGCAGTCTACCCTTTCAGGCCACTGAAGCTTTCTTT.

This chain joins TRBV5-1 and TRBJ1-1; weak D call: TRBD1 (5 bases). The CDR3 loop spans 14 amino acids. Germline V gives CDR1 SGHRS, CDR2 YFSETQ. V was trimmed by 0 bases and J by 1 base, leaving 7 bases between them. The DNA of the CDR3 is TGCGCCAGCAGCTTGGCCGGACAGAACACTGAAGCTTTCTTT. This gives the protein CASSLAGQNTEAFF.

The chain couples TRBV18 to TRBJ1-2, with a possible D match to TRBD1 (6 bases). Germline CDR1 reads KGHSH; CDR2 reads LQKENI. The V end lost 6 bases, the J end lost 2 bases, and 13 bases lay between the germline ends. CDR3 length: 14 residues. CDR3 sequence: CASSPGALNYGYTF. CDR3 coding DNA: TGTGCCAGCTCTCCAGGGGCCTTGAACTATGGCTACACCTTC.

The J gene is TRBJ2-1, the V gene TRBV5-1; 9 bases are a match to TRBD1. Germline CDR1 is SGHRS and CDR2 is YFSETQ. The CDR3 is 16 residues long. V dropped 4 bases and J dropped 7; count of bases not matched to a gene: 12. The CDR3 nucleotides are TGCGCCAGCAGCCGAAGCGGAACAGGGGGCCAGAATGAGCAGTTCTTC. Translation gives CASSRSGTGGQNEQFF.